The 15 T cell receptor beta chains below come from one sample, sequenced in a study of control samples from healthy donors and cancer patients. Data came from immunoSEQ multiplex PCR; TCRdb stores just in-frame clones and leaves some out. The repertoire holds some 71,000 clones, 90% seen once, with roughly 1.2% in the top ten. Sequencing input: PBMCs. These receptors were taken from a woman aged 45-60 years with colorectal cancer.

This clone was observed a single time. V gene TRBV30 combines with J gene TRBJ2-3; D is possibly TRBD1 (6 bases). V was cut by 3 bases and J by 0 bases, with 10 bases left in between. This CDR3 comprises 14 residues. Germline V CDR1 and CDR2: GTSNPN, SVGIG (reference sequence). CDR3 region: CAWRRGRSTDTQYF. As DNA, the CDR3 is TGTGCCTGGAGGAGGGGGAGAAGCACAGATACGCAGTATTTT.

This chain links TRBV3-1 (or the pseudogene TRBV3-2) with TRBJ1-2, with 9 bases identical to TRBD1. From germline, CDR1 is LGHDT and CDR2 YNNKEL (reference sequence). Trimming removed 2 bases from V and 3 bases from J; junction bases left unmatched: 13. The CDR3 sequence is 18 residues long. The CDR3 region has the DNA TGTGCCAGCAGCCAATCAAACTTGTACAGGGGGCGCGACTATGGCTACACCTTC. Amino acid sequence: CASSQSNLYRGRDYGYTF.

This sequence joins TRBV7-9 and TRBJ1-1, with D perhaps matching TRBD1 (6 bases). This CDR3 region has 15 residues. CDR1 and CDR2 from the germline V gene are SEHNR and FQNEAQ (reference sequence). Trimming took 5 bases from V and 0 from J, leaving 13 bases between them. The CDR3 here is CASSPRTEMNTEAFF. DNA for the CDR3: TGTGCCAGCAGCCCTAGGACAGAGATGAACACTGAAGCTTTCTTT. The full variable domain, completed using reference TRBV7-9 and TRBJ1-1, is DTGVSQNPRHKITKRGQNVTFRCDPISEHNRLYWYRQTLGQGPEFLTYFQNEAQLEKSRLLSDRFSAERPKGSFSTLEIQRTEQGDSAMYLCASSPRTEMNTEAFFGQGTRLTVV.

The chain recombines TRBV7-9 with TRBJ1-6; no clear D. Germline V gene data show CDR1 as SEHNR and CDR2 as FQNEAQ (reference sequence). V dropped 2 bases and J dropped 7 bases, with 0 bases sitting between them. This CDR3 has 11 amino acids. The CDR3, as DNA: TGTGCCAGCAGCTTAAATTCACCCCTCCACTTT. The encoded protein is CASSLNSPLHF.

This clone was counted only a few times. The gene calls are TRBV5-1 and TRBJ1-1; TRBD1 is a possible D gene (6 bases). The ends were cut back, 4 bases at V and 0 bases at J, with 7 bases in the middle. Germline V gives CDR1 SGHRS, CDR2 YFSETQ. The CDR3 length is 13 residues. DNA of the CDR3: TGCGCCAGCAGCCGGACAGTGAACACTGAAGCTTTCTTT. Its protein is CASSRTVNTEAFF.

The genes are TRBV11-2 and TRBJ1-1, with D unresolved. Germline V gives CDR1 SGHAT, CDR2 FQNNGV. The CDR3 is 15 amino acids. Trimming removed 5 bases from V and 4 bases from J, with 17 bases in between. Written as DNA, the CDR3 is TGTGCCAGCAGCCTGCGGACTCAACGGGGCACTGAAGCTTTCTTT. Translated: CASSLRTQRGTEAFF.

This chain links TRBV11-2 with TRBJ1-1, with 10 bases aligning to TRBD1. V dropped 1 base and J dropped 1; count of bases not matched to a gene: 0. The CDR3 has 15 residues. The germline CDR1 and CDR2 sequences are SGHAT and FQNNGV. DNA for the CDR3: TGTGCCAGCAGCTTAGGGGACAGGGGGAACACTGAAGCTTTCTTT. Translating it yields CASSLGDRGNTEAFF.

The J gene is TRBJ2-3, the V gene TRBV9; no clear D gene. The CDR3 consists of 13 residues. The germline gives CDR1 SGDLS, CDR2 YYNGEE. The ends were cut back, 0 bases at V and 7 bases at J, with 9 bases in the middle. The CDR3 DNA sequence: TGTGCCAGCAGCGTAGTTACGGATTATACGCAGTATTTT. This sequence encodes CASSVVTDYTQYF. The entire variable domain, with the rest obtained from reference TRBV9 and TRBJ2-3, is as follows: DSGVTQTPKHLITATGQRVTLRCSPRSGDLSVYWYQQSLDQGLQFLIQYYNGEERAKGNILERFSAQQFPDLHSELNLSSLELGDSALYFCASSVVTDYTQYFGPGTRLTVL.

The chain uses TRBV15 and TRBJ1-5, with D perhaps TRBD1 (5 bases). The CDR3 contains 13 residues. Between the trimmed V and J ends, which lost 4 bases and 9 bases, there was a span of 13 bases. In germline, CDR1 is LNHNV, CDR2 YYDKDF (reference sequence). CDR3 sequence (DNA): TGTGCCACCAGCATTAGGGGTACCTTGCCCCAGCATTTT. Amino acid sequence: CATSIRGTLPQHF.

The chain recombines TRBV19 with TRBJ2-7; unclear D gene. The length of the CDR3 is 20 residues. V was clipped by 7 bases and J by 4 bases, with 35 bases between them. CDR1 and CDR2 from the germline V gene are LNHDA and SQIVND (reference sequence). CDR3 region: CASIEPPGSPLLPVAYEQYF. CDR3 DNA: TGTGCCAGTATTGAACCCCCGGGCTCCCCTCTCCTCCCTGTCGCTTACGAGCAGTACTTC.

The CDR3 is CASSPGTGARNQPQHF. In nucleotides, the CDR3 is TGTGCCAGCAGCCCCGGAACAGGGGCCCGCAATCAGCCCCAGCATTTT. The chain combines TRBV9 with TRBJ1-5; 7 bases agree with TRBD1. The CDR3 is 16 amino acids. The V gene's germline CDR1 is SGDLS and CDR2 YYNGEE. V gave up 4 bases and J gave up 2 bases; unmatched junction bases: 9.

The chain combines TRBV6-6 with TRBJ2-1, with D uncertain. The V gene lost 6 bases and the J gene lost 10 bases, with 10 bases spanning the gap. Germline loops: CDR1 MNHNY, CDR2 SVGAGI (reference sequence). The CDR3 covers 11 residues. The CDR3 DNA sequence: TGTGCCAGCAGAATTGGCAGGGAGCAGTTCTTC. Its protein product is CASRIGREQFF.

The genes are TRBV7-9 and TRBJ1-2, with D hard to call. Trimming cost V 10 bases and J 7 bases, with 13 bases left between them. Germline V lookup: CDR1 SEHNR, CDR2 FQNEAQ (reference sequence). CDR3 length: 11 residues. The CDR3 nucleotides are TGTGCCACCCTTTCCCCTCCTGGCTACACCTTC. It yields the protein CATLSPPGYTF.

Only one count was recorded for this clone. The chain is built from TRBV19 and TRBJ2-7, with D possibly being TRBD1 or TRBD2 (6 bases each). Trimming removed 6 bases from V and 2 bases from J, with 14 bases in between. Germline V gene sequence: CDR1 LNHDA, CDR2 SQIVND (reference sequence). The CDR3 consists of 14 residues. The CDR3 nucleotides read TGTGCCAGTAGCGCGGGACAACGAACCTACGAGCAGTACTTC. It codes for CASSAGQRTYEQYF.

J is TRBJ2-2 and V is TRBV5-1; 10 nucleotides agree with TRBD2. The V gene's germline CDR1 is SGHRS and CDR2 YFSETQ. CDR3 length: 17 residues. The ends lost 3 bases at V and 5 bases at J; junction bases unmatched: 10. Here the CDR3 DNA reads TGCGCCAGCAGCTCGACGCCCAGCGGGGGGGCTACCGGGGAGCTGTTTTTT. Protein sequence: CASSSTPSGGATGELFF.